The rows below give T cell receptor beta chains drawn from one sample of a study of blood T cell repertoires in COVID-19. Here immunoSEQ multiplex PCR was the method, and the copy in TCRdb shows in-frame clones only, minus some. This table has 250,000 to 300,000 clones, nearly 90% appearing once. Material: PBMCs or T cells enriched from blood (not recorded which). The receptors were sampled from a woman aged 60-75 years who had recovered from COVID-19. CDR3s include the opening cysteine and the closing phenylalanine or tryptophan. Where a row states a size, it is once, few, many or the class of an expanded clone; other rows omit it.

clone size	V gene	CDR3 protein
.	TRBV3-1/TRBV3-2	CASSQVVNTEAFF
.	TRBV6-5	CASRGEIVAFF
.	TRBV28	CASSPDDREYQPQHF
.	TRBV11-3	CASSLGAGISYEQYF
.	TRBV7-2	CASSLFTSLPNEQFF
.	TRBV2	CAGGIAQETQYF
.	TRBV12-3/TRBV12-4	CASTWGGEETQYF
.	TRBV25-1	CASSESSPSAQHF
.	TRBV29-1	CSVDGGTNTGELFF
.	TRBV2	CASRTPAGAETQYF
.	TRBV2	CASSAETENTEAFF
.	TRBV10-3	CAISVLEGAPVNGYTF
.	TRBV24-1	CATSARQGVGLNEQFF
.	TRBV27	CASSLDRQEQYF
.	TRBV10-3	CAISESTPEAFF
.	TRBV2	CASSGGLPGEQFF
.	TRBV19	CASSVQGTYEQYF
.	TRBV11-3	CASSPGGPTQYF
.	TRBV7-3	CASSLFGGETQYF
.	TRBV27	CASSFSGGFYEQFF
.	TRBV29-1	CSVEWGRAGELFF
.	TRBV28	CASSGGGEKLFF
.	TRBV7-3	CASSAGQGTGELFF
.	TRBV6-2/TRBV6-3	CASSSPGKGGAQHF
.	TRBV2	CASTTPDRGLSYANVLTF
.	TRBV7-9	CASRVTTGSDYNGYTF
.	TRBV29-1	CSATIGVRGEKLFF
.	TRBV7-3	CASSLTRNSYNEQFF
.	TRBV7-9	CASSLQLAGGYEQYF
.	TRBV29-1	CSVCPSGVETQYF
once	TRBV25-1	CASSEYTVNSPLHF
.	TRBV6-5	CASTIPGQGYGYTF